This record looks at one TCR beta chain sequence and its context. The sample originates from a study of cytomegalovirus exposure and HLA in healthy donors. The table came from immunoSEQ multiplex PCR; TCRdb's copy has only in-frame clones and leaves some out. The profile covers some 210,000 clones, with approximately 82% appearing a single time and 5.5% to 7% taken by the ten largest. The receptor was derived from a woman younger than 30 in good health and CMV-seronegative. Sequenced material: PBMCs.

CDR3 amino acids: CASSTRSVGSYEQYF. CDR3 bases: TGTGCCAGCAGTACTCGATCGGTCGGCTCCTACGAGCAGTACTTC. The gene calls are TRBV27 and TRBJ2-7, with unresolved D. V was shortened by 5 bases and J by 0 bases, with 14 bases between the two germline ends. This CDR3 is 15 amino acids long. Looked up from germline, CDR1 is MNHEY and CDR2 is SMNVEV (reference sequence).